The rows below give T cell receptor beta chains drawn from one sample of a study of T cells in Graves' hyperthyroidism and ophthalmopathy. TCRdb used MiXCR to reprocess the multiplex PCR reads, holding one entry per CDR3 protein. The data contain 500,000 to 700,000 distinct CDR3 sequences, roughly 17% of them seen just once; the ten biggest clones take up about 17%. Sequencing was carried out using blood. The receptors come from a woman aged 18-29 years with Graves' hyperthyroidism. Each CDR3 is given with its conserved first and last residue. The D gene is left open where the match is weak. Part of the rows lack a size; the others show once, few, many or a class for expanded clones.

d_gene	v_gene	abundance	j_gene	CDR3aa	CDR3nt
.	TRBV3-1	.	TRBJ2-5	CASSQGQDGQETQYF	TGTGCCAGCAGCCAAGGGCAGGACGGCCAAGAGACCCAGTACTTC
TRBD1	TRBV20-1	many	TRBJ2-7	CSAAWGQYEQYF	TGCAGTGCGGCCTGGGGACAGTACGAGCAGTACTTC
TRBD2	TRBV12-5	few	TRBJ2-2	CASGLVLASGTGELFF	TGTGCTAGTGGTTTGGTACTCGCTAGCGGCACCGGGGAGCTGTTTTTT
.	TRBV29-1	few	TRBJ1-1	CSAVVGTEAFF	TGCAGCGCCGTCGTAGGGACGGAAGCTTTCTTT
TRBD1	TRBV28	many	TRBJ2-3	CASSSAAGTGTTDTQYF	TGTGCCAGCAGTTCCGCTGCCGGGACAGGGACCACAGATACGCAGTATTTT
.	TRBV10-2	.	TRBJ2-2	CASSGVKKNTGELFF	TGCGCCAGCAGTGGCGTCAAGAAGAACACCGGGGAGCTTTTTTTT
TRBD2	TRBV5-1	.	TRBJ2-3	CASSSGLDTDTQYF	TGCGCCAGCAGCTCGGGACTAGACACAGATACGCAGTATTTT
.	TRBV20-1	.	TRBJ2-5	CSARDPEGRKTQYF	TGCAGTGCTAGAGATCCTGAAGGGAGGAAGACCCAGTACTTC
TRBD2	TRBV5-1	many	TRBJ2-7	CASSRRAGGYEQYF	TGCGCCAGCAGCCGACGAGCGGGAGGTTACGAGCAGTACTTC
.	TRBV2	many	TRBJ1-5	CASSGKGNQPQHF	TGTGCCAGCAGCGGGAAGGGCAATCAGCCCCAGCATTTT
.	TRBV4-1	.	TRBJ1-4	CASSQPAGEKLFF	TGCGCCAGCAGCCAACCGGCGGGGGAAAAACTGTTTTTT
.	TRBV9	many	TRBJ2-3	CASSVEGLGTTDTQYF	TGTGCCAGCAGCGTAGAGGGCTTAGGCACCACAGATACGCAGTATTTT
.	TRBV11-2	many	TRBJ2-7	CASSPSWETTVYEQYF	TGTGCCAGCAGCCCGTCCTGGGAGACTACTGTCTACGAGCAGTACTTC
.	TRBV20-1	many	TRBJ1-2	CSAYTNNYGYTF	TGCAGTGCTTACACCAACAACTATGGCTACACCTTC
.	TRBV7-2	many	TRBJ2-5	CASSLVQGSETQYF	TGTGCCAGCAGCTTAGTGCAGGGTTCAGAGACCCAGTACTTC
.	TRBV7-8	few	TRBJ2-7	CASSLTGSSYNEQYF	TGTGCCAGCAGCTTAACGGGCAGCTCCTACAATGAGCAGTACTTC
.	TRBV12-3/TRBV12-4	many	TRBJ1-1	CASSLDRQEAFF	TGTGCCAGCAGTTTAGATCGGCAGGAAGCTTTCTTT
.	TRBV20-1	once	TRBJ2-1	CSAREGLGLRSYNEQFF	TGCAGTGCTAGAGAGGGGTTGGGACTCCGGTCCTACAATGAGCAGTTCTTC
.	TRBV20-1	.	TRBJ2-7	CSARAKPGLLTYEQYF	TGCAGTGCTAGAGCGAAGCCGGGACTTCTTACCTACGAGCAGTACTTC
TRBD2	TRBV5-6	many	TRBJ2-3	CASSSSSGGFPRDTQYF	TGTGCCAGCAGCTCCTCTAGCGGGGGGTTTCCTCGGGATACGCAGTATTTT
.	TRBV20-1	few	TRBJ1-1	CSAKSGRNTEAFF	TGCAGTGCAAAGTCAGGGAGGAACACTGAAGCTTTCTTT
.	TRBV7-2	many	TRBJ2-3	CASSFTLPDTQYF	TGTGCCAGCAGCTTCACTCTCCCAGATACGCAGTATTTT
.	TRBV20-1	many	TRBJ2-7	CSARRQGGYEQYF	TGCAGTGCTAGAAGGCAGGGGGGGTACGAGCAGTACTTC
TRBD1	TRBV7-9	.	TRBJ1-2	CASSSGQAGYAF	TGTGCCAGCAGCTCGGGACAGGCCGGCTACGCCTTC
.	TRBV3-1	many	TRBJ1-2	CASSQGRGRDGYTF	TGTGCCAGCAGCCAGGGCCGGGGGCGCGATGGCTACACCTTC
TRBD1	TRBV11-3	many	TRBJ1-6	CASSSPRDSYSPLHF	TGTGCCAGCAGCTCTCCTCGGGACAGTTATTCACCCCTCCACTTT
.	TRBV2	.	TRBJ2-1	CASSDLVGGGHRFF	TGTGCCAGCAGTGATTTGGTGGGGGGGGGCCATCGGTTCTTC
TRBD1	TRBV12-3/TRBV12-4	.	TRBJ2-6	CASSFGTRTGNFSGANVLTF	TGTGCCAGCAGTTTCGGGACCCGGACAGGCAACTTCTCTGGGGCCAACGTCCTGACTTTC
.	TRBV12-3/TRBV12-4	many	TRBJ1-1	CASSLIGRGTEAFF	TGTGCCAGCAGTTTAATAGGGAGGGGAACTGAAGCTTTCTTT
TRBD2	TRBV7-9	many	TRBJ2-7	CASSWGKVAGWEQYF	TGTGCCAGCAGCTGGGGAAAGGTAGCGGGATGGGAGCAGTACTTC
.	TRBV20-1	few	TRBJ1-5	CSARDPTGRGSNQPQHF	TGCAGTGCTAGAGACCCTACCGGGAGGGGGAGCAATCAGCCCCAGCATTTT
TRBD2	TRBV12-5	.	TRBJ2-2	CTSGLVLAGGDRNTGELFF	TGTACTAGTGGTTTGGTACTGGCGGGGGGTGACCGGAACACCGGGGAGCTGTTTTTT
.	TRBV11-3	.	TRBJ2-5	CASSLVRGEETQYF	TGTGCCAGCAGCCTAGTGCGCGGTGAGGAGACCCAGTACTTC
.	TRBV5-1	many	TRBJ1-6	CASNYGRDSPLHF	TGCGCCAGCAACTACGGCAGGGACTCACCCCTCCACTTT
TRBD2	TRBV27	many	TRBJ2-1	CASSRRLAGVVGYNEQFF	TGTGCCAGCAGTCGAAGACTAGCGGGAGTCGTGGGATACAATGAGCAGTTCTTC